Each of the 25 T cell receptor beta chains below was sequenced from the same sample in a study of blood T cell repertoires in COVID-19. The repertoire was sequenced with immunoSEQ multiplex PCR; TCRdb's copy has only in-frame clones and lacks some. There are about 220,000 clones in the sample; 70% to 90% occur only once, and approximately 2% lies in the top ten. Source material: peripheral blood. The source of these receptors is a man aged 30 to 45 who had recovered from COVID-19.

V gene TRBV2 combines with J gene TRBJ1-1; D gene uncertain. Trimming removed 7 bases at V and 0 bases at J, with 3 bases between. The CDR3 covers 11 residues. From germline, CDR1 is SNHLY and CDR2 FYNNEI. Here the CDR3 reads CASIMNTEAFF. The CDR3 region has the DNA TGTGCCAGCATAATGAACACTGAAGCTTTCTTT.

The chain joins TRBV5-1 to TRBJ1-2, with TRBD1 matching 11 bases. Trimming cost V 8 bases and J 7 bases; bases outside gene matches: 10. The germline CDR1 and CDR2 sequences are SGHRS and YFSETQ. The CDR3 covers 14 residues. Here the CDR3 reads CASTSGQGDRGYTF. In DNA, the CDR3 is TGCGCCAGTACCTCGGGACAGGGGGACCGTGGCTACACCTTC.

The chain employs TRBV7-2 and TRBJ2-3; no reliable D call. Germline CDR1 and CDR2: SGHTA and FQGNSA. There are 15 residues in the CDR3. Between the trimmed V and J ends, which lost 5 bases and 0 bases, there was a span of 12 bases. In nucleotides, the CDR3 is TGTGCCAGCAGCCCAGGCCCCGCTAGCACAGATACGCAGTATTTT. It yields the protein CASSPGPASTDTQYF.

This chain connects TRBV4-1 to TRBJ2-4; D is undetermined. V dropped 0 bases and J dropped 6 bases, with 15 bases sitting between them. The CDR3 is 16 amino acids. Germline CDR1 and CDR2: MGHRA and YSYEKL. The CDR3 loop is CASSQDNKMELNIQYF. In DNA, the CDR3 is TGCGCCAGCAGCCAAGATAATAAAATGGAGTTAAACATTCAGTACTTC.

The J gene is TRBJ1-1, the V gene TRBV7-9; D is ambiguous. This CDR3 spans 16 amino acids. The germline V gene encodes CDR1 SEHNR and CDR2 FQNEAQ (reference sequence). Between the trimmed V and J ends, which lost 7 bases and 2 bases, there was a span of 20 bases. In DNA, the CDR3 is TGTGCCAGCACCGATACCCTTATACAGCAAAACACTGAAGCTTTCTTT. It specifies CASTDTLIQQNTEAFF.

The chain couples TRBV5-5 to TRBJ2-7, with a weak D call TRBD1 (5 bases). Germline-derived CDR1 and CDR2 are SGHKS and YYEKEE (reference sequence). The CDR3 covers 14 residues. Trimming took off 2 bases at V and 5 bases at J, with 14 bases between the two ends. This chain's CDR3 is CASSFTGEVHEQYF. CDR3 DNA: TGTGCCAGCAGCTTTACAGGCGAGGTCCACGAGCAGTACTTC.

This clone has just one count. This sequence joins TRBV10-3 and TRBJ2-2, with TRBD1 matching 9 bases. The CDR3 consists of 21 residues. Germline assignment: CDR1 ENHRY and CDR2 SYGVKD. J was trimmed by 0 bases and V by 8 bases; bases with no gene match: 22. The CDR3 region is CAISKSPGQGSEMANTGELFF. Written as DNA, the CDR3 is TGTGCCATCTCTAAGAGTCCGGGACAGGGTTCCGAAATGGCGAACACCGGGGAGCTGTTTTTT.

The chain is built from TRBV2 and TRBJ2-4; no clear D. Germline V gives CDR1 SNHLY, CDR2 FYNNEI. Between the trimmed V and J ends, which lost 0 bases and 13 bases, there was a span of 13 bases. This CDR3 spans 13 amino acids. The CDR3 protein is CASSEARPQAQYF. CDR3 sequence (DNA): TGTGCCAGCAGTGAAGCCCGCCCTCAGGCGCAGTACTTC.

This clone was seen a handful of times. The limits of the CDR3 on the DNA are not certain, so only TCRdb's listed CDR3 is given. The rearrangement links TRBV19 to TRBJ1-1. Germline V gene lookup returns CDR1 LNHDA and CDR2 SQIVND (reference sequence). With termini counted, the CDR3 has 15 amino acids. CDR3 sequence: CASRPLTFGNTEAFF.

The CDR3 sequence is CASSHGTGLTREQFF. The CDR3 DNA is TGTGCCAGCAGCCACGGGACAGGTCTTACGAGGGAGCAGTTCTTC. The chain couples TRBV11-3 to TRBJ2-1; TRBD1 aligns across 8 bases. The CDR3 runs to 15 residues. Losses at the gene ends were 5 bases for V and 10 bases for J; bases not matched to a gene: 13. Germline CDR1 SGHNT, CDR2 YENEEA.

On this clone itself: This CDR3 is also generated by other DNA sequences in the sample. V gene TRBV29-1 combines with J gene TRBJ1-1; tentative D call: TRBD1 (6 bases). The CDR3 spans 12 residues. Trimming took off 6 bases at V and 5 bases at J, with 13 bases between the two ends. Per germline, CDR1 SQVTM and CDR2 ANQGSEA. The CDR3 is CSVRGGRTEAFF. The CDR3 DNA reads as TGCAGCGTGAGGGGGGGAAGGACTGAAGCTTTCTTT.

This rearrangement joins TRBV7-8 to TRBJ1-6; D is perhaps TRBD1 (5 bases). This CDR3 contains 15 residues. V lost 0 bases and J 11 bases, leaving 14 bases between the germline ends. In germline, CDR1 is SGHVS, CDR2 FQNEAQ. DNA for the CDR3: TGTGCCAGCAGCTTAGCGCGGGACCCAGGGACACCCCTCCACTTT. It codes for CASSLARDPGTPLHF.

This chain links TRBV20-1 with TRBJ1-4; D gene unclear. Trimming removed 3 bases at V and 3 bases at J, with 8 bases between. This CDR3 region has 13 residues. Germline CDR1 reads DFQATT; CDR2 reads SNEGSKA (reference sequence). The CDR3 spells CSASPTANEKLFF. CDR3 in DNA: TGCAGTGCTAGTCCTACAGCTAATGAAAAACTGTTTTTT.

The V call is TRBV19, the J call TRBJ1-5, with a tentative D call TRBD1 (6 bases). V lost 7 bases, J lost 0 bases, and 16 bases lay in between. The CDR3 covers 16 residues. Germline values: CDR1 LNHDA, CDR2 SQIVND (reference sequence). In DNA, the CDR3 is TGTGCCAGTACCCTACAGACAGGTTATAGCAATCAGCCCCAGCATTTT. This encodes CASTLQTGYSNQPQHF.

The chain recombines TRBV4-3 with TRBJ1-2; D ambiguous. Trimming cost V 2 bases and J 4 bases, with 14 bases left between them. Germline lookup yields CDR1 LGHNA and CDR2 YSLEER. This CDR3 contains 15 residues. The CDR3, as DNA: TGCGCCAGCAGCCAATCCACCCAGGCCCTCTATGGCTACACCTTC. Translation gives CASSQSTQALYGYTF.

The gene calls are TRBV19 and TRBJ2-1; 8 bases map to TRBD2. Per the germline V gene, CDR1 is LNHDA and CDR2 is SQIVND (reference sequence). This CDR3 has 15 amino acids. The V gene end was trimmed by 3 bases and the J gene end by 4 bases; junction bases not matched to a gene: 5. Here the CDR3 reads CASSMSSGDYNEQFF. CDR3 sequence (DNA): TGTGCCAGTAGTATGAGTAGCGGGGATTACAATGAGCAGTTCTTC.

The chain employs TRBV19 and TRBJ1-2, with TRBD1 matching 8 bases. Germline CDR1 LNHDA, CDR2 SQIVND (reference sequence). This CDR3 region has 14 residues. Trimming took 7 bases from V and 14 from J; bases not matched to a gene: 18. CDR3 residues: CASTPPGQDLKVTF. DNA of the CDR3: TGTGCCAGTACCCCTCCGGGACAGGACTTGAAAGTAACCTTC.

As for this clone: Distinct nucleotide sequences in the sample also encode this CDR3. V gene TRBV12-3 or TRBV12-4 combines with J gene TRBJ2-7; D is undetermined. The CDR3 extends over 12 amino acids. Trimming removed 6 bases at V and 0 bases at J, with 6 bases between. The CDR3 is CASRLSSYEQYF. The CDR3 DNA sequence: TGTGCCAGCAGACTGAGCTCCTACGAGCAGTACTTC.

This clone was detected a few times. The chain links TRBV5-4 to TRBJ2-3; D call uncertain. Trimming took 0 bases from V and 2 from J, leaving 10 bases between them. The CDR3 length is 15 residues. The germline V gene has CDR1 SGHNT and CDR2 YYREEE (reference sequence). This CDR3 is CASSLDGGFTDTQYF. CDR3 in DNA: TGTGCCAGCAGCTTGGATGGTGGCTTCACAGATACGCAGTATTTT.

The chain has TRBV4-1 and TRBJ2-5; D ambiguous. With 1 base removed from V and 3 bases from J, the gap between germline ends came to 9 bases. The CDR3 consists of 14 residues. The germline CDR1 and CDR2 sequences are MGHRA and YSYEKL. CDR3 nucleotides: TGCGCCAGCAGCCAAGGTCTAAGAGAAGAGACCCAGTACTTC. This sequence encodes CASSQGLREETQYF.

V usage is TRBV7-2 and J usage is TRBJ1-3; the match to TRBD1 covers 7 bases. The CDR3 covers 17 residues. V was clipped by 5 bases and J by 0 bases; unmatched bases: 10. Germline V gene lookup returns CDR1 SGHTA and CDR2 FQGNSA. CDR3 bases: TGTGCCAGCAGCCTAGGGGGCGGCCCATACTCTGGAAACACCATATATTTT. Its protein is CASSLGGGPYSGNTIYF.

The chain recombines TRBV18 with TRBJ2-2; 9 nucleotides agree with TRBD1. CDR3 length: 17 amino acids. Germline trimming cut 3 bases from V and 4 bases from J; bases unmatched to any gene: 9. The germline CDR1 and CDR2 sequences are KGHSH and LQKENI. The CDR3 is CASSPPGGQGVTGELFF. DNA for the CDR3: TGTGCCAGCTCACCCCCCGGGGGACAGGGAGTCACCGGGGAGCTGTTTTTT.

The rearrangement joins TRBV7-2 to TRBJ2-3, with TRBD2 matching over 8 bases. This CDR3 is built from 14 residues. Trimming cost V 3 bases and J 4 bases; bases outside gene matches: 3. The germline CDR1 and CDR2 sequences are SGHTA and FQGNSA. The CDR3 reads CASSLSGGADTQYF. In DNA, the CDR3 is TGTGCCAGCAGCTTGTCCGGGGGGGCAGATACGCAGTATTTT.

The V call is TRBV29-1, the J call TRBJ2-1; no clear D. This CDR3 is 14 amino acids long. The germline CDR1 and CDR2 sequences are SQVTM and ANQGSEA. V lost 4 bases and J 2 bases, leaving 12 bases between the germline ends. The CDR3 loop is CSVGGKTTYNEQFF. In DNA, the CDR3 is TGCAGCGTTGGCGGAAAAACTACCTACAATGAGCAGTTCTTC.

This chain uses TRBV7-2 with TRBJ2-5; maybe TRBD2 (6 bases). V was trimmed by 8 bases and J by 2 bases, leaving 15 bases between them. Germline V gives CDR1 SGHTA, CDR2 FQGNSA. CDR3 size: 14 residues. The CDR3 DNA reads TGTGCCAGCGCCCTTGGGGGGACGCAAGAGACCCAGTACTTC. This gives the protein CASALGGTQETQYF.